This TCR beta chain derives from a study of blood T cell repertoires in COVID-19. Recovered status in Cohort 3 required two negative PCRs, clearance, or symptom resolution. The CDR3 loop spans 15 amino acids. V lost 4 bases, J lost 4 bases, and 15 bases lay in between. Germline CDR1 is KGHDR and CDR2 is SFDVKD. The data were produced by immunoSEQ multiplex PCR, yet TCRdb's version contains in-frame clones alone and is incomplete. The sample carries fewer than 400,000 clones, around nine tenths recorded once. The source material was PBMCs or T cells enriched from blood (not recorded which). J is TRBJ2-5 and V is TRBV24-1; D perhaps matches TRBD1 (5 bases). The sequence was collected from a woman aged 45 to 65 who had recovered from COVID-19. The chain's CDR3 is CATSEPTDLGETQYF. CDR3 DNA sequence: TGTGCCACCAGTGAGCCGACAGACTTGGGAGAGACCCAGTACTTC.